Following are 17 T cell receptor beta chains from one sample sequenced in a study of blood T cell repertoires in COVID-19. The assay was immunoSEQ multiplex PCR, and TCRdb's table has in-frame clones only and misses some. This table holds some 69,000 clones, 65% to 85% found once. The sequenced sample consisted of peripheral blood. These receptors all stem from a man older than 75 with active or convalescent COVID-19.

This chain joins TRBV19 and TRBJ2-5; TRBD2 might be the D (7 bases). Trimming stripped 3 bases from V and 5 bases from J, with 16 bases between. In germline, CDR1 is LNHDA, CDR2 SQIVND (reference sequence). The CDR3 has 15 residues. The CDR3: CASSIPTGGEETQYF. CDR3 nucleotide sequence: TGTGCCAGTAGTATCCCCACGGGGGGCGAGGAGACCCAGTACTTC. Full variable domain (rest looked up from reference TRBV19 and TRBJ2-5): DGGITQSPKYLFRKEGQNVTLSCEQNLNHDAMYWYRQDPGQGLRLIYYSQIVNDFQKGDIAEGYSVSREKKESFPLTVTSAQKNPTAFYLCASSIPTGGEETQYFGPGTRLLVL.

This chain links TRBV30 with TRBJ2-1; D is undetermined. CDR3 length equals 9 residues. The V gene lost 5 bases and the J gene lost 8 bases, with 4 bases spanning the gap. Germline assignment: CDR1 GTSNPN and CDR2 SVGIG (reference sequence). CDR3 coding DNA: TGTGCCTGGGGCGATGAGCAGTTCTTC. Translated: CAWGDEQFF.

The chain links TRBV30 to TRBJ1-5, with a possible D match to TRBD1 (6 bases). In germline, CDR1 is GTSNPN, CDR2 SVGIG (reference sequence). Trimming pared 0 bases from V and 6 bases from J, leaving 12 bases between. CDR3 length: 14 amino acids. The CDR3 DNA is TGTGCCTGGAGTGTATCTGGGGGCAGTCAGCCCCAGCATTTT. Its protein product is CAWSVSGGSQPQHF.

The chain employs TRBV2 and TRBJ2-7; 9 bases match TRBD1. The CDR3 contains 14 residues. Germline V gene sequence: CDR1 SNHLY, CDR2 FYNNEI. Germline trimming cut 7 bases from V and 0 bases from J; bases unmatched to any gene: 4. CDR3 sequence reads: CASNGQGSSYEQYF. CDR3 nucleotides: TGTGCCAGCAATGGACAGGGGAGCTCCTACGAGCAGTACTTC.

The chain employs TRBV6-2 or TRBV6-3 and TRBJ2-5, with 8 bases lining up with TRBD2. From germline, CDR1 is MNHEY and CDR2 SVGEGT. The J segment lost 5 bases and the V segment lost 2 bases, leaving 7 bases of the junction unmatched. The CDR3 is 15 amino acids. The CDR3 coding sequence is TGTGCCAGCAGTTACGGAGCGGGAGTAAGTGAGACCCAGTACTTC. This encodes CASSYGAGVSETQYF.

This clone has a single count. V gene TRBV4-2 combines with J gene TRBJ2-3; TRBD2 matches 10 bases. Germline CDR1 reads LGHNA; CDR2 reads YNFKEQ. The V and J ends lost 0 bases and 8 bases, in that order; junction bases with no gene match: 5. The CDR3 sequence is 15 residues long. The chain's CDR3 is CASSQDSGRAGTQYF. CDR3 DNA: TGTGCCAGCAGCCAAGACAGCGGGAGGGCGGGTACGCAGTATTTT.

The chain carries TRBV12-5 and TRBJ2-3, with unresolved D. The germline V and J ends were trimmed by 6 bases and 3 bases, with 13 bases remaining between them. CDR3 length: 14 amino acids. Germline CDR1 and CDR2: LGHNT and FRNRAP. The DNA for the CDR3 is TGTGCTAGTGGCCGTACACCCACAACAGATACGCAGTATTTT. This sequence encodes CASGRTPTTDTQYF.

The chain recombines TRBV7-8 with TRBJ1-1, with TRBD1 matching over 7 bases. V lost 3 bases to trimming and J lost 5 bases; unmatched junction nucleotides: 6. Germline assignment: CDR1 SGHVS and CDR2 FQNEAQ. The CDR3 runs to 14 residues. CDR3 protein: CASSFRDSGTEAFF. The CDR3 nucleotides are TGTGCCAGCAGCTTCCGGGACAGCGGTACTGAAGCTTTCTTT.

The rearrangement uses TRBV6-2 or TRBV6-3 and TRBJ2-3, with 10 bases matching TRBD1. V lost 5 bases and J lost 3; bases outside the gene matches: 2. CDR1 and CDR2 (germline): MNHEY, SVGEGT. The CDR3 runs 14 residues. The CDR3 region is CASSMGQGTDTQYF. The CDR3, as DNA: TGTGCCAGCAGTATGGGACAGGGGACAGATACGCAGTATTTT.

This chain connects TRBV19 to TRBJ2-1, with 10 bases identical to TRBD2. The V segment lost 6 bases and the J segment 9 bases; nucleotides outside the gene matches: 8. Per germline, CDR1 LNHDA and CDR2 SQIVND (reference sequence). The CDR3 runs 14 residues. CDR3 in DNA: TGTGCCAGTAGAGAAAGCGGGAGGGGAGGTGAGCAGTTCTTC. This sequence encodes CASRESGRGGEQFF.

This rearrangement joins TRBV25-1 to TRBJ1-4; tentatively, D is TRBD1 (6 bases). Germline-derived CDR1 and CDR2 are MGHDK and SYGVNS. V was pared by 4 bases and J by 2 bases, with 17 bases between. The CDR3 is 17 amino acids. CDR3 nucleotide sequence: TGTGCCAGCAGTGCGCGTAGGTCCCAGGGGACTAATGAAAAACTGTTTTTT. Its protein product is CASSARRSQGTNEKLFF. Full variable domain (outside the CDR3, taken from reference TRBV25-1 and TRBJ1-4): EADIYQTPRYLVIGTGKKITLECSQTMGHDKMYWYQQDPGMELHLIHYSYGVNSTEKGDLSSESTVSRIRTEHFPLTLESARPSHTSQYLCASSARRSQGTNEKLFFGSGTQLSVL.

This clone turned up a few times. The V call is TRBV5-1, the J call TRBJ1-2, with 9 bases matching TRBD1. The CDR3 runs 14 residues. Losses at the gene ends were 4 bases for V and 5 bases for J; bases not matched to a gene: 6. Germline V CDR1 and CDR2: SGHRS, YFSETQ. CDR3: CASSPDRGSYGYTF. The DNA for the CDR3 is TGCGCCAGCAGCCCCGACAGGGGGTCATATGGCTACACCTTC.

The chain combines TRBV6-2 or TRBV6-3 with TRBJ2-1; D might be TRBD2 (5 bases). Germline V lookup: CDR1 MNHEY, CDR2 SVGEGT. The ends were cut back, 3 bases at V and 10 bases at J, with 13 bases in the middle. CDR3 length equals 13 residues. The CDR3 loop reads CASSYSTSFEQFF. For the CDR3, the DNA is TGTGCCAGCAGTTATTCAACTAGTTTCGAGCAGTTCTTC.

For the CDR3, the DNA is TGTGCCAGCAGCCTCCGCAGGGAATCAGAAGCTTTCTTT. Protein sequence: CASSLRRESEAFF. The chain joins TRBV11-3 to TRBJ1-1, with D possibly TRBD1 on 5 matching bases. V lost 5 bases and J 8 bases, leaving 15 bases between the germline ends. Germline V gene sequence: CDR1 SGHNT, CDR2 YENEEA. This CDR3 has 13 residues.

The chain combines TRBV29-1 with TRBJ2-7; 12 bases are shared with TRBD1. Losses at the gene ends were 3 bases for V and 3 bases for J; bases not matched to a gene: 3. Germline CDR1 is SQVTM and CDR2 is ANQGSEA. This CDR3 comprises 14 residues. CDR3 sequence: CSVEGQGANYEQYF. The CDR3 DNA follows: TGCAGCGTTGAGGGACAGGGGGCGAACTACGAGCAGTACTTC.

CDR3 nucleotides: TGTGCCAGCAGTGCTGAGGAAAGCTCCTACAATGAGCAGTTCTTC. Its translation: CASSAEESSYNEQFF. This chain uses TRBV2 with TRBJ2-1; D gene ambiguous. CDR3 length: 15 residues. Trimming removed 4 bases at V and 0 bases at J, with 10 bases between. Germline V lookup: CDR1 SNHLY, CDR2 FYNNEI. Full variable domain (rest looked up from reference TRBV2 and TRBJ2-1): EPEVTQTPSHQVTQMGQEVILRCVPISNHLYFYWYRQILGQKVEFLVSFYNNEISEKSEIFDDQFSVERPDGSNFTLKIRSTKLEDSAMYFCASSAEESSYNEQFFGPGTRLTVL.

This clone was detected only once. The V and J genes are TRBV5-8 and TRBJ2-5; D might be TRBD2 (5 bases). The CDR3 covers 12 residues. Germline CDR1 reads SGHTS; CDR2 reads YDEGEE. The ends were cut back, 5 bases at V and 6 bases at J, with 11 bases in the middle. CDR3 in DNA: TGTGCCAGCAGTCAGGACGGGAAGACCCAGTACTTC. Encoded protein: CASSQDGKTQYF.